This TCR beta chain was captured by sequencing in a study of cytomegalovirus exposure and HLA in healthy donors. The study ran its PCR with 60 Vbeta and 13 Jbeta primers. TCRdb keeps only in-frame clones here, not all; method: immunoSEQ multiplex PCR. Among about 170,000 clones, approximately 71% were seen once, and the ten largest hold about 5.4%. V lost 8 bases and J 4 bases, leaving 17 bases between the germline ends. CDR3 length: 14 residues. Germline V CDR1 and CDR2: MNHNY, SVGAGI (reference sequence). Worth noting for this clone: The target antigen is unknown.

Overall study findings and caveats: Some highly shared sequence variants likely arose as a pipeline artifact. Reported findings show TCR beta sequences accurately forecast HLA-A and HLA-B alleles in most subjects. In a later analysis, parvovirus B19, influenza, CMV and Epstein-Barr virus appeared linked to several top co-occurrence clusters.

The chain is built from TRBV6-6 and TRBJ1-1, with D perhaps matching TRBD1 (6 bases). The receptor was isolated from a woman aged 18 to 35 in good health and CMV-seropositive. Sequencing was done on a sample of PBMCs. As DNA, the CDR3 is TGTGCCAGCTCCCACATTACAGGGCGCACTGAAGCTTTCTTT. This encodes CASSHITGRTEAFF.